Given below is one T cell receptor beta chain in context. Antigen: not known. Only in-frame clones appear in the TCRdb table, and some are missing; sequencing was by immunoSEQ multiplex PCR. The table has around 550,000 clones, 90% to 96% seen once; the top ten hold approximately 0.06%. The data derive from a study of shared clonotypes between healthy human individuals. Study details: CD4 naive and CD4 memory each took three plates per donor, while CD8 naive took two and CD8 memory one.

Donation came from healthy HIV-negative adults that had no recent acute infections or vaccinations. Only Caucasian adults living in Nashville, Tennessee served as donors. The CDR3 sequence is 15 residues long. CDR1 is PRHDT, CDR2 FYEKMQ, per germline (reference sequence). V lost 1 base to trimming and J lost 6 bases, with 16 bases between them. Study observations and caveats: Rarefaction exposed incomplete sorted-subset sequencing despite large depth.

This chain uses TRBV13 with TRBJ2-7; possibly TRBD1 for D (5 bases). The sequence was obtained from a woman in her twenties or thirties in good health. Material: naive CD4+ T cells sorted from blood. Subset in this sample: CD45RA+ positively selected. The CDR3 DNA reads TGTGCCAGCAGCTTAGAAACAGGCGCCCCCGTCGAGCAGTACTTC. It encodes CASSLETGAPVEQYF.